This T cell receptor (beta chain) was documented in a study of low-dose radiotherapy and immunotherapy resistance in tumors. Across the study: One day before radiation and immunotherapy, intravenous cyclophosphamide 200 mg/m2 was administered, with this repeated every two weeks.

Gene-specific TRAV and TRBV primers were used for first-strand cDNA, covering alpha and beta chains. A constant-region primer paired with the V-primer adapter amplified TCRs over approximately 20 PCR cycles. The isolated mRNA underwent amplification through in vitro transcription. Via MiXCR, TCRdb re-called the reads, giving one row per CDR3 protein. Of around 65,000 distinct CDR3 sequences listed, around 27% are singletons. Indicated time point: before trial treatment. The treatment that donors received included nivolumab, ipilimumab, aspirin, low-dose cyclophosphamide and low-dose radiotherapy. Sequencing was performed on PBMCs, taken before treatment. This clonotype was obtained from a male donor with rectosigmoid adenocarcinoma.

CDR3: CASSPEGNRYQPQHF. For the CDR3, the DNA is TGTGCCAGCTCACCGGAGGGAAACCGGTATCAGCCCCAGCATTTT. The chain links TRBV18 to TRBJ1-5; D not resolved. Germline V CDR1 and CDR2: KGHSH, LQKENI. The V gene lost 3 bases and the J gene lost 5 bases, with 14 bases spanning the gap. The CDR3 runs to 15 residues.